This TCR beta chain is from a study of blood T cell repertoires in COVID-19. Methods used by the authors: Researchers report that nucleated cell counts were estimated from reference gene primer amplification. This table comes from immunoSEQ multiplex PCR, and its TCRdb copy is limited to in-frame clones, with some not included. The DNA was the basis for D and trimming; V, J and clone size are from that table. The table shows about 500,000 clones, with roughly nine tenths occurring only once. The receptor was derived from a man younger than 30 with COVID-19, enrolled during active disease. The sample comprised peripheral blood.

The CDR3 here is CASSLEGREGTDTQYF. The CDR3 region has the DNA TGTGCCAGCAGCTTAGAAGGCAGGGAGGGGACAGATACGCAGTATTTT. The V and J genes are TRBV11-3 and TRBJ2-3, with TRBD2 identical over 7 bases. The CDR3 is made up of 16 amino acids. Per germline, CDR1 SGHNT and CDR2 YENEEA. J was trimmed by 3 bases and V by 0 bases; bases with no gene match: 6. Drawing the rest from reference TRBV11-3 and TRBJ2-3, the complete variable domain is EAGVVQSPRYKIIEKKQPVAFWCNPISGHNTLYWYLQNLGQGPELLIRYENEEAVDDSQLPKDRFSAERLKGVDSTLKIQPAELGDSAVYLCASSLEGREGTDTQYFGPGTRLTVL.